This T cell receptor beta chain derives from a study of blood T cell repertoires in COVID-19. This clone was counted a single time. Trimming shortened V by 6 bases and J by 2 bases, and 15 bases separated the two germline ends. The CDR3 contains 15 residues. The germline gives CDR1 MNHEY, CDR2 SMNVEV (reference sequence). The assay was immunoSEQ multiplex PCR, and TCRdb's table has in-frame clones only and misses some. In the table there are 430,000 or so clones, approximately 87% of which are singletons. V gene TRBV27 combines with J gene TRBJ2-3; D might be TRBD1 (6 bases). Source material: PBMCs or T cells enriched from blood (not recorded which). The TCR originated in a woman in her thirties or forties who had recovered from COVID-19. The CDR3 nucleotides are TGTGCCAGCAGCCGACAGGAACTTTCCACAGATACGCAGTATTTT. This sequence encodes CASSRQELSTDTQYF.